The 27 T cell receptor beta chains given below trace back to one sample, sequenced in a study of CD8 T cells in ankylosing spondylitis. TCRdb used MiXCR to reprocess the 5' RACE reads, holding one entry per CDR3 protein. The sample records about 240,000 distinct CDR3 sequences, roughly 10% being singletons. The material sequenced was blood, either unsorted or a sorted T cell fraction (not recorded which). These receptors were obtained from a male donor with ankylosing spondylitis or in good health (not recorded which).

This clonotype has a handful of counts. The genes are TRBV3-1 and TRBJ2-7; TRBD1 matches at 7 bases. V dropped 2 bases and J dropped 0; count of bases not matched to a gene: 7. There are 16 residues in the CDR3. Germline V gene lookup returns CDR1 LGHDT and CDR2 YNNKEL (reference sequence). In DNA, the CDR3 is TGTGCCAGCAGCCAACAGGTAGGGGGCAACTCCTACGAGCAGTACTTC. Translation gives CASSQQVGGNSYEQYF.

This clonotype has ten or more counts. This chain connects TRBV5-1 to TRBJ1-3; D is perhaps TRBD1 (5 bases). The CDR3 extends over 16 amino acids. The germline V and J ends were trimmed by 4 bases and 0 bases, with 14 bases remaining between them. Germline-derived CDR1 and CDR2 are SGHRS and YFSETQ. The CDR3: CASSPMRGLSGNTIYF. For the CDR3, the DNA is TGCGCCAGCAGCCCAATGAGGGGTCTCTCTGGAAACACCATATATTTT.

This clonotype was observed a few times. The chain is built from TRBV5-1 and TRBJ1-2, with a weak D call TRBD1 (6 bases). The CDR3 length is 13 residues. CDR1 is SGHRS, CDR2 YFSETQ, per germline. V lost 3 bases and J 4 bases, leaving 10 bases between the germline ends. CDR3 loop: CASSSMTGYGYTF. The CDR3 nucleotides are TGCGCCAGCAGCTCCATGACAGGCTATGGCTACACCTTC.

The chain is built from TRBV29-1 and TRBJ1-1; 8 positions match TRBD1. This CDR3 is 13 amino acids long. The germline V gene has CDR1 SQVTM and CDR2 ANQGSEA. The trim removed 4 bases at V and 4 bases at J, leaving 5 bases unmatched. The CDR3 sequence is CSVVLGQATEAFF. The CDR3 region has the DNA TGCAGCGTTGTATTGGGACAGGCCACTGAAGCTTTCTTT.

The V gene is TRBV24-1, the J gene TRBJ2-5; the D is unclear. Germline V gene sequence: CDR1 KGHDR, CDR2 SFDVKD. The V gene lost 2 bases and the J gene lost 3 bases, with 6 bases spanning the gap. This CDR3 contains 13 residues. This chain's CDR3 is CATSDSTEETQYF. The CDR3 DNA reads as TGTGCCACCAGTGATTCTACAGAAGAGACCCAGTACTTC.

A few counts support this clonotype. The chain recombines TRBV2 with TRBJ2-1; D is uncertain. CDR3 size: 15 residues. Germline values: CDR1 SNHLY, CDR2 FYNNEI. Trimming took off 5 bases at V and 9 bases at J, with 20 bases between the two ends. CDR3 amino acids: CASSLDSSPLLEQFF. The CDR3 bases are TGTGCCAGCAGTCTCGACTCCAGTCCCCTCCTTGAGCAGTTCTTC.

This chain links TRBV7-6 with TRBJ2-1, with 8 positions matching TRBD2. The CDR3 spans 15 residues. Unmatched junction bases numbered 3, after V lost 3 bases and J lost 2 bases. CDR1 is SGHVS, CDR2 FNYEAQ, per germline. For the CDR3, the DNA is TGTGCCAGCAGCTTGACTAGCGCCCCCTACAATGAGCAGTTCTTC. It codes for CASSLTSAPYNEQFF.

In its sample, this clonotype was seen a few times. The chain links TRBV29-1 to TRBJ1-1; D is possibly TRBD1 (6 bases). The CDR3 is made up of 13 amino acids. V lost 4 bases, J lost 3 bases, and 12 bases lay in between. CDR1 and CDR2 from the germline V gene are SQVTM and ANQGSEA. The chain's CDR3 is CSVGVDRDTEAFF. The CDR3 bases are TGCAGCGTTGGGGTGGACAGAGACACTGAAGCTTTCTTT.

In this sample, this clonotype turned up many times. This chain links TRBV5-1 with TRBJ2-7; the match to TRBD2 covers 12 bases. V shed 2 bases, J shed 5 bases, and the junction held 5 bases outside the gene matches. Germline CDR1 reads SGHRS; CDR2 reads YFSETQ. CDR3 size: 15 residues. The CDR3: CASSFSSGGADEQYF. The CDR3 DNA reads TGCGCCAGCAGCTTCTCTAGCGGGGGGGCCGACGAGCAGTACTTC.

This clonotype was observed at least ten times. J is TRBJ2-7 and V is TRBV18, with 10 nucleotides matching TRBD2. V dropped 2 bases and J dropped 3; count of bases not matched to a gene: 4. Germline lookup yields CDR1 KGHSH and CDR2 LQKENI. CDR3 length: 15 amino acids. The CDR3 is CASSPVLAGFYEQYF. CDR3 nucleotide sequence: TGTGCCAGCTCACCAGTACTAGCGGGATTCTACGAGCAGTACTTC.

This clonotype has only a few counts. J is TRBJ2-2 and V is TRBV11-3, with TRBD1 matching over 10 bases. V lost 0 bases and J lost 4; bases outside the gene matches: 2. Germline CDR1 reads SGHNT; CDR2 reads YENEEA. The CDR3 is made up of 16 amino acids. Written as DNA, the CDR3 is TGTGCCAGCAGCTTAGACGGGACAGGGGCCACCGGGGAGCTGTTTTTT. Translated, it gives CASSLDGTGATGELFF.

This clonotype was seen repeatedly, ten times or more. This CDR3 reads CSASSGGITGELFF. CDR3 bases: TGCAGTGCTAGTTCGGGGGGGATAACCGGGGAGCTGTTTTTT. V gene TRBV20-1 combines with J gene TRBJ2-2, with TRBD2 matching 8 bases. CDR1 is DFQATT, CDR2 SNEGSKA, per germline (reference sequence). The CDR3 length is 14 residues. With V trimmed by 3 bases and J by 5 bases, 5 bases remained unmatched.

This clonotype appeared many times. The chain uses TRBV20-1 and TRBJ1-6; 9 bases agree with TRBD1. V lost 3 bases and J lost 10; bases outside the gene matches: 4. From germline, CDR1 is DFQATT and CDR2 SNEGSKA (reference sequence). This CDR3 contains 13 residues. Written as DNA, the CDR3 is TGCAGTGCTAGGGGACAGGGAAACTCACCCCTCCACTTT. Translated, it gives CSARGQGNSPLHF.

This clonotype has more than one count but fewer than ten. The genes are TRBV6-4 and TRBJ2-3; 7 positions agree with TRBD2. With 7 bases clipped from V and 3 bases from J, the junction kept 7 bases outside the gene matches. This CDR3 has 14 amino acids. Germline V gives CDR1 MRHNA, CDR2 SNTAGT. CDR3 nucleotide sequence: TGTGCCAGCAAGGCGGGGGACCCTACAGATACGCAGTATTTT. It yields the protein CASKAGDPTDTQYF.

This clonotype was recorded at least ten times. The gene calls are TRBV20-1 and TRBJ2-3, with D tentatively TRBD2 (5 bases). V was shortened by 5 bases and J by 0 bases, with 9 bases between the two germline ends. Germline CDR1 and CDR2: DFQATT and SNEGSKA (reference sequence). The CDR3 runs to 13 residues. CDR3 loop: CSAAEGSTDTQYF. In nucleotides, the CDR3 is TGCAGTGCTGCCGAGGGTAGCACAGATACGCAGTATTTT.

Ten or more counts support this clonotype. V and J are TRBV21-1 and TRBJ2-7; the D segment call TRBD2 is taken from the table without a DNA check. TRBV21-1 is described as a pseudogene. CDR3 length: 15 amino acids. This CDR3 reads CASSQTSGLSYEQYF. The CDR3 region has the DNA TGTGCCAGCAGCCAGACTAGCGGGCTCAGCTACGAGCAGTACTTC.

The table lists this clonotype with many counts. V and J are TRBV10-3 and TRBJ1-4; the match to TRBD1 covers 10 bases. Germline loops: CDR1 ENHRY, CDR2 SYGVKD. The junction had 9 bases not matched to a gene; V was cut back by 3 bases and J by 2 bases. The CDR3 covers 18 residues. In DNA, the CDR3 is TGTGCCATCAGTGAAGGGACAGGGGTATTATTCACTAATGAAAAACTGTTTTTT. Its protein product is CAISEGTGVLFTNEKLFF.

This clonotype occurred many times. The CDR3 is CSVEAVSTDTQYF. The CDR3 DNA reads as TGCAGCGTGGAGGCCGTGAGCACAGATACGCAGTATTTT. This chain joins TRBV29-1 and TRBJ2-3; TRBD2 is a possible D gene (5 bases). Germline V gene sequence: CDR1 SQVTM, CDR2 ANQGSEA. Trimming took off 6 bases at V and 0 bases at J, with 10 bases between the two ends. The CDR3 runs 13 residues.

V and J are TRBV27 and TRBJ2-3, with TRBD1 matching over 9 bases. Germline-derived CDR1 and CDR2 are MNHEY and SMNVEV (reference sequence). The length of the CDR3 is 15 residues. V gave up 5 bases and J gave up 4 bases; unmatched junction bases: 7. CDR3 sequence: CASSPRTGVADTQYF. The DNA for the CDR3 is TGTGCCAGCAGTCCCCGGACAGGGGTGGCAGATACGCAGTATTTT.

This clonotype was seen repeatedly, ten times or more. This chain uses TRBV5-1 with TRBJ2-7, with a weak D call TRBD1 (6 bases). Trimming took 0 bases from V and 4 from J, leaving 17 bases between them. From germline, CDR1 is SGHRS and CDR2 YFSETQ. This CDR3 region has 16 residues. Here the CDR3 DNA reads TGCGCCAGCAGCTTGGATCAGGGGCGAACGCCATACGAGCAGTACTTC. The encoded protein is CASSLDQGRTPYEQYF.

The rearrangement uses TRBV5-1 and TRBJ2-7, with 7 bases lining up with TRBD1. The CDR3 has 14 amino acids. V shed 3 bases, J shed 3 bases, and the junction held 6 bases outside the gene matches. Per germline, CDR1 SGHRS and CDR2 YFSETQ. The CDR3 coding sequence is TGCGCCAGCAGCTCCGGACAGGATATCTACGAGCAGTACTTC. Translation gives CASSSGQDIYEQYF.

The chain carries TRBV28 and TRBJ1-4; 7 bases are shared with TRBD1. The CDR3 is 17 amino acids. Germline loops: CDR1 MDHEN, CDR2 SYDVKM. The trim removed 3 bases at V and 8 bases at J, leaving 15 bases unmatched. The CDR3 loop reads CASSFRESRGGKEKLFF. CDR3 nucleotide sequence: TGTGCCAGCAGTTTCAGGGAGTCTCGAGGGGGCAAGGAAAAACTGTTTTTT.

This clonotype was observed at least ten times. The chain uses TRBV12-3 or TRBV12-4 and TRBJ2-5; D remains ambiguous. The CDR3 is made up of 12 amino acids. V was shortened by 3 bases and J by 1 base, with 3 bases between the two germline ends. This CDR3 is CASSFPQETQYF. The CDR3 DNA is TGTGCCAGCAGTTTCCCCCAAGAGACCCAGTACTTC.

The chain has TRBV11-2 and TRBJ2-7; D gene ambiguous. The V end lost 4 bases, the J end lost 0 bases, and 10 bases lay between the germline ends. CDR1 is SGHAT, CDR2 FQNNGV, per germline. CDR3 length: 14 residues. The CDR3 DNA follows: TGTGCCAGCAGCTCGAACGGGTACTCCTACGAGCAGTACTTC. The encoded protein is CASSSNGYSYEQYF.

This clonotype showed up many times. This chain connects TRBV29-1 to TRBJ2-1; tentative D call: TRBD1 (7 bases). From germline, CDR1 is SQVTM and CDR2 ANQGSEA. The CDR3 contains 15 residues. V was clipped by 0 bases and J by 4 bases, with 13 bases between them. CDR3 nucleotide sequence: TGCAGCGTTGAAGATTGGGGGGACAGATACAATGAGCAGTTCTTC. Translation: CSVEDWGDRYNEQFF.

Many counts were recorded for this clonotype. The chain links TRBV5-1 to TRBJ2-2; either TRBD1 or TRBD2 may fit D (5 bases each). The germline V gene has CDR1 SGHRS and CDR2 YFSETQ. The V end lost 2 bases, the J end lost 0 bases, and 23 bases lay between the germline ends. The CDR3 sequence is 20 residues long. In DNA form, the CDR3 reads TGCGCCAGCAGCTTTATTGTTGGGGCGGGTGGACGTCCGAACACCGGGGAGCTGTTTTTT. Translating it yields CASSFIVGAGGRPNTGELFF.

This clonotype has at least ten counts. The gene calls are TRBV18 and TRBJ2-3; D is ambiguous. Per the germline V gene, CDR1 is KGHSH and CDR2 is LQKENI. The CDR3 totals 11 residues. The V and J ends lost 3 bases and 6 bases respectively, with 4 bases between them. The CDR3 sequence is CASSPSDTQYF. The CDR3 bases are TGTGCCAGCTCACCCTCGGATACGCAGTATTTT.